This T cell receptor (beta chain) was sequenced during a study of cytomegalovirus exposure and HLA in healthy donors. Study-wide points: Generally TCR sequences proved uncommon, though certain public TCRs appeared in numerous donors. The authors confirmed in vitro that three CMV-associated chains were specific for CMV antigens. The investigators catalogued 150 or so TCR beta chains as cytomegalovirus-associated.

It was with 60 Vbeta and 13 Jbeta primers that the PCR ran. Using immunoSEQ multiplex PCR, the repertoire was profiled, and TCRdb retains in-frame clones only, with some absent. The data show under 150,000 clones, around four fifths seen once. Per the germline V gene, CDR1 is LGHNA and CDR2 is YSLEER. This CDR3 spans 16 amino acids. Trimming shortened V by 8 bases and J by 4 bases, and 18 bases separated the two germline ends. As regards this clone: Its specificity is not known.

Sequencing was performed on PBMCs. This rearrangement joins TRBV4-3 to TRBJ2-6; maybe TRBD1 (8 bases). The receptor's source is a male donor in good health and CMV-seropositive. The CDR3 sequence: CASGQGGTLGANVLTF. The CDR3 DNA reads TGCGCCAGCGGACAGGGAGGGACTCTAGGGGCCAACGTCCTGACTTTC.